A selection of T cell receptor beta chains follows, all from one sample in a study of naive and memory T cell subsets. MiXCR, applied by TCRdb to the 5' RACE reads, yields one record per CDR3 protein. This table holds roughly 26,000 distinct CDR3 sequences, approximately 24% found once. All receptors come from a female donor in good health. CDR3s include the opening cysteine and the closing phenylalanine or tryptophan. The D gene is left open where the match is weak. Size is stated for part of the rows, as once, few or many counts, or as a class when the clone is expanded.

V	size	D	J	DNA	CDR3
TRBV20-1	medium-sized	NA	TRBJ1-1	TGCAGTGCCAGACCCCCTGCGGGGACTGAAGCTTTCTTT	CSARPPAGTEAFF
TRBV30	many	NA	TRBJ1-2	TGTGCCTGGAGCCCGGACGGAAACTATGGCTACACCTTC	CAWSPDGNYGYTF
TRBV29-1	few	TRBD1	TRBJ2-7	TGCAGCGTTTCTTCGACAGGGCCTTCCTACGAGCAGTACTTC	CSVSSTGPSYEQYF
TRBV7-2	NA	TRBD2	TRBJ2-1	TGTGCCAGCAGCTCACTAGCGGGAAATGAGCAGTTCTTC	CASSSLAGNEQFF
TRBV5-1	few	NA	TRBJ2-1	TGCGCCAGCAGCTTGTCTGGGAACTTGGGCAATGAGCAGTTCTTC	CASSLSGNLGNEQFF
TRBV10-3	many	TRBD2	TRBJ2-1	TGTGCCATCAGTGATGGAGCGGGAGAAGATGAGCAGTTCTTC	CAISDGAGEDEQFF
TRBV4-2	many	NA	TRBJ2-3	TGTGCCAGCAGCCAAGAACTTTGGGATACGCAGTATTTT	CASSQELWDTQYF
TRBV6-5	few	TRBD1	TRBJ1-2	TGTGCCAGCAGTACAAGACAGGGCCGCTACACCTTC	CASSTRQGRYTF
TRBV6-5	NA	TRBD2	TRBJ2-1	TGTGCCAGCAGTTACGTTCTAGCGGGAGGTAATGAGCAGTTCTTC	CASSYVLAGGNEQFF
TRBV20-1	NA	TRBD2	TRBJ2-5	TGCAGTGCTAGGATTCCGGCGGGAGGGCGTTGGGAGACCCAGTACTTC	CSARIPAGGRWETQYF
TRBV29-1	many	NA	TRBJ2-5	TGCAGCGTTGTGTTGTCCCAAGAGACCCAGTACTTC	CSVVLSQETQYF
TRBV12-3/TRBV12-4	NA	NA	TRBJ1-1	TGTGCCAGCAGTCCGGGGGGGGCACTGGGAGCTTTCTTT	CASSPGGALGAFF
TRBV12-5	many	NA	TRBJ1-1	TGTGCTAGTGGTTTGGTACTGGGGTCTGAAGCTTTCTTT	CASGLVLGSEAFF
TRBV29-1	many	NA	TRBJ1-5	TGCAGCGTTGCGGACAGTCTCAGCAATCAGCCCCAGCATTTT	CSVADSLSNQPQHF
TRBV5-1	once	NA	TRBJ1-6	TGCGCCAGCAGCTTGGGGTCGTCCACCGGGAGTAATTCACCCCTCCACTTT	CASSLGSSTGSNSPLHF
TRBV29-1	NA	NA	TRBJ1-2	TGCAGCGTTGACCCACACCTGGGGGGCTACACCTTC	CSVDPHLGGYTF
TRBV20-1	medium-sized	NA	TRBJ2-3	TGCAGTACCGGACTTAGCACAGATACGCAGTATTTT	CSTGLSTDTQYF
TRBV29-1	NA	NA	TRBJ2-3	TGCAGCGTCCCCGCTAGCACAGATACGCAGTATTTT	CSVPASTDTQYF
TRBV11-2	medium-sized	TRBD2	TRBJ2-2	TGTGCCAGCAGCGTTAGCCCCGGGACTAGCACCGGGGAGCTGTTTTTT	CASSVSPGTSTGELFF
TRBV12-3/TRBV12-4	NA	NA	TRBJ2-4	TGTGCCAGCAGTTTAATAGGGGGGCCAGAAAACATTCAGTACTTC	CASSLIGGPENIQYF
TRBV7-2	NA	NA	TRBJ1-4	TGTGCCAGCAGCCAGACACCGGGACGGACTAATGAAAAACTGTTTTTT	CASSQTPGRTNEKLFF
TRBV29-1	medium-sized	TRBD1	TRBJ2-2	TGCAGCGGCAGGGGGATCGGGGAGCTGTTTTTT	CSGRGIGELFF
TRBV29-1	many	NA	TRBJ2-5	TGCAGCGGGACAGAAGAGACCCAGTACTTC	CSGTEETQYF
TRBV20-1	NA	NA	TRBJ2-1	TGCAGTGCTAGGGATGTTCAGATGGCTATCGGTGAGCAGTTCTTC	CSARDVQMAIGEQFF
TRBV20-1	NA	TRBD1	TRBJ2-5	TGCAGTGCTCACCGACAGGGGTTAGGAGAGACCCAGTACTTC	CSAHRQGLGETQYF
TRBV20-1	NA	NA	TRBJ1-5	TGCAGTGCTAGAGAAGATATCTTTCAGCCCCAGCATTTT	CSAREDIFQPQHF
TRBV7-2	NA	NA	TRBJ2-7	TGTGCCAGCAGCCAATTAGGCGAGCAGTACTTC	CASSQLGEQYF
TRBV5-1	NA	NA	TRBJ2-1	TGCGCCAGCAGCTGGGACGGCCGTGAGCAGTTCTTC	CASSWDGREQFF
TRBV10-3	NA	NA	TRBJ2-7	TGTGCCATCAGTGAGTCCGGGGTTGCTAGCGATACGACCTACGAGCAGTACTTC	CAISESGVASDTTYEQYF
TRBV6-5	many	TRBD2	TRBJ2-7	TGTGCCAGCAGTGCCGGGAGGTCCTACGAGCAGTACTTC	CASSAGRSYEQYF
TRBV12-3/TRBV12-4	medium-sized	TRBD1	TRBJ1-3	TGTGCCAGCAGGCGGACAGGGTTATCGGGAAACACCATATATTTT	CASRRTGLSGNTIYF
TRBV20-1	NA	NA	TRBJ1-1	TGCAGTGCTAGTCAGGGGTCGAACACTGAAGCTTTCTTT	CSASQGSNTEAFF
TRBV20-1	medium-sized	NA	TRBJ2-7	TGCAGTGCTAGAGAATTGGGACCGGGACTGGAAGAGCAGTACTTC	CSARELGPGLEEQYF
TRBV29-1	few	TRBD1	TRBJ2-7	TGCAGCGTCTCGGGACAGTCCTACGAGCAGTACTTC	CSVSGQSYEQYF
TRBV20-1	NA	TRBD1	TRBJ2-5	TGCAGTGCACTGGACAGGTTCCAAGAGACCCAGTACTTC	CSALDRFQETQYF
TRBV7-2	many	TRBD1	TRBJ2-2	TGTGCCAGCAGCGTTCCCGGCACGACAGGGCACACCGGGGAGCTGTTTTTT	CASSVPGTTGHTGELFF
TRBV6-5	NA	NA	TRBJ1-5	TGTGCCAGCAGTAGGGTTGGCAATCAGCCCCAGCATTTT	CASSRVGNQPQHF
TRBV5-1	medium-sized	NA	TRBJ2-7	TGCGCCAGCAGCTTGGCCGAATCGTCAACCTCCTACGAGCAGTACTTC	CASSLAESSTSYEQYF
TRBV5-1	medium-sized	NA	TRBJ1-2	TGCGCCAGCAGCTTGTACAGCGAGTACTATGGCTACACCTTC	CASSLYSEYYGYTF
TRBV11-3	medium-sized	NA	TRBJ2-7	TGTGCCAGCAGCTTAGACGGAAGGGGGGGGAACGAGCAGTACTTC	CASSLDGRGGNEQYF
TRBV29-1	NA	NA	TRBJ2-7	TGCAGCGTTGTCAGGGGACTCGAGCAGTACTTC	CSVVRGLEQYF
TRBV20-1	NA	TRBD1	TRBJ1-1	TGCAGTGCTGCCCGACAGGGTCAAGTCACTGAAGCTTTCTTT	CSAARQGQVTEAFF
TRBV11-1	many	NA	TRBJ1-1	TGTGCCAGCAGCTTATCACCAGAATTCGCTGAAGCTTTCTTT	CASSLSPEFAEAFF
TRBV6-5	many	TRBD1	TRBJ2-7	TGTGCCAGCAGAATGGGGACAGGGGCCTCCTACGAGCAGTACTTC	CASRMGTGASYEQYF
TRBV20-1	medium-sized	NA	TRBJ2-1	TGCAGTGCTAGAACGTGGGAGAGTAGGAATGAGCAGTTCTTC	CSARTWESRNEQFF
TRBV6-4	NA	NA	TRBJ2-1	TGTGCCAGCAGTGACGACGTCAATGAGCAGTTCTTC	CASSDDVNEQFF
TRBV6-5	few	TRBD2	TRBJ2-7	TGTGCCAGCAGTCCTACCGGTAGCGGGGAGTACTTC	CASSPTGSGEYF
TRBV20-1	many	NA	TRBJ1-1	TGCAGTGCTAGAGATCAAGGGGGCACTGAAGCTTTCTTT	CSARDQGGTEAFF
TRBV29-1	many	NA	TRBJ2-1	TGCAGCGTTGTGGACTTTGGGACTGAGTTCTTC	CSVVDFGTEFF
TRBV20-1	NA	NA	TRBJ2-7	TGCAGTGCTAGGGATAGGGCCGGGACCTACGAGCAGTACTTC	CSARDRAGTYEQYF
TRBV6-1	once	TRBD2	TRBJ2-1	TGTGCCAGCAGTGAATGGGAGGGAACCAGTTTCCTCTTC	CASSEWEGTSFLF
TRBV7-2	NA	NA	TRBJ2-1	TGTGCCAGCAGACCCGGACAAGGGGGCTACAATGAGCAGTTCTTC	CASRPGQGGYNEQFF
TRBV6-1	many	NA	TRBJ1-3	TGTGCCAGCACGCCGCGGTTGGACTCTGGAAACACCATATATTTT	CASTPRLDSGNTIYF
TRBV7-9	many	NA	TRBJ2-1	TGTGCCAGCAGCACCAGTCTAGGCCTCAACTCCTACAATGAGCAGTTCTTC	CASSTSLGLNSYNEQFF
TRBV7-8	many	NA	TRBJ2-1	TGTGCCAGCAAACGAGACTACGCTCCAGATGAGCAGTTCTTC	CASKRDYAPDEQFF
TRBV20-1	NA	TRBD2	TRBJ2-1	TGCAGTGCCCGTCCTAGCGGGATGACAAGTGAGCAGTTCTTC	CSARPSGMTSEQFF
TRBV7-2	few	TRBD2	TRBJ2-3	TGTGCCAGCAGCTTATACCGACTAGCGGGAGGACGCGGGGGCACAGATACGCAGTATTTT	CASSLYRLAGGRGGTDTQYF
TRBV7-2	many	TRBD2	TRBJ2-1	TGTGCCAGCAGCTTAGAGGCTAGCGGGAATGAGCAGTTCTTC	CASSLEASGNEQFF